A selection of T cell receptor beta chains follows, all from one sample in a study of lymphopenia after photon versus proton radiotherapy. TCRdb's table, derived via immunoSEQ multiplex PCR, lists solely in-frame clones and lacks some. The sample shows about 55,000 clones, approximately 88% of them seen only once. The input for sequencing was peripheral blood, taken from a patient treated with proton-based radiotherapy. These receptors originate from a man between 60 and 75 years old with pancreatic cancer. The conserved cysteine and the conserved F or W are not part of the CDR3 here. D genes are given only for firm matches. Rows give clone size only sometimes, using once, few, many, or a class for an expanded clone.

TRBV6-1,TRBJ2-5,NA,NA,ASRVLETQY
TRBV5-1,TRBJ1-4,NA,TRBD1,ASSLSGTGGEKLF
TRBV7-2,TRBJ2-2,once,TRBD1,ASSRTGMNTGELF
TRBV6-5,TRBJ1-2,NA,NA,ASGRGDYGYT
TRBV5-4,TRBJ2-7,NA,NA,ASSPGGSGINEQY
TRBV29-1,TRBJ2-7,NA,TRBD2,SVEFGLAGGYEQY
TRBV28,TRBJ2-5,NA,NA,ASSATRSQETQY
TRBV5-1,TRBJ1-3,NA,NA,ASSTASSGNTIY
TRBV27,TRBJ2-1,NA,NA,ASSPAPLGTKQF
TRBV29-1,TRBJ2-3,NA,NA,SVVLADTQY
TRBV6-1,TRBJ2-7,large,NA,ASSDYEQY
TRBV19,TRBJ2-7,few,TRBD1,ASSMGLGTGLYEQY
TRBV16,TRBJ1-1,once,NA,ASSRRRGSTEAF
TRBV7-7,TRBJ1-1,NA,NA,ASSRDRNTEAF
TRBV28,TRBJ2-5,few,TRBD1,ASSLPGTGEETQY
TRBV7-9,TRBJ1-1,NA,TRBD1,ASSLGAGQGKKLNTEAF
TRBV6-5,TRBJ1-2,NA,NA,ASSYGGSHGGYT
TRBV5-1,TRBJ1-5,NA,TRBD1,ASSEGQGARQPQH
TRBV19,TRBJ1-5,once,TRBD1,ASNSGQGFQPQH
TRBV19,TRBJ2-7,NA,NA,ASSRRVREREQY
TRBV10-3,TRBJ1-1,few,NA,AIRSSGNTEAF
TRBV27,TRBJ1-2,once,TRBD1,ASSGWGQGVPT
TRBV6-5,TRBJ1-1,NA,NA,ASSRTEGFGTEAF
TRBV18,TRBJ1-2,NA,NA,ASSPPGWALDGYT
TRBV7-2,TRBJ2-1,NA,NA,ASSANFLANYNEQF
TRBV27,TRBJ2-7,NA,NA,ASSLDNSYEQY
TRBV28,TRBJ2-7,NA,TRBD1,ASSFVFSGQPSYEQY
TRBV4-3,TRBJ1-2,NA,NA,ASSQDPYTGSYGYT
TRBV19,TRBJ1-5,NA,NA,ASNERANQPQH
TRBV27,TRBJ2-1,NA,NA,ASRYGQTTYNEQF
TRBV6-5,TRBJ2-7,NA,NA,ASSFGRMYEQY
TRBV2,TRBJ2-1,NA,TRBD1,ASSEGTGAIFSSYNEQF